The 30 T cell receptor beta chains listed next were all sequenced from one sample in a study of shared clonotypes between healthy human individuals. Sequenced by immunoSEQ multiplex PCR; TCRdb stores in-frame clones only, minus some. The sample yields about 450,000 clones, around 79% seen once. The sequencing input was PBMCs. The receptors shown here come from a woman aged 40 to 49 in good health. Some clones in this sample may be carry-over from other donors' samples.

V is TRBV5-6 and J is TRBJ1-2, with 9 bases matching TRBD1. CDR3 length: 15 residues. V lost 1 base, J lost 7 bases, and 8 bases stayed unmatched. Per the germline V gene, CDR1 is SGHDT and CDR2 is YYEEEE. The CDR3 bases are TGTGCCAGCAGCTTGAGGTTCGACAGGGGGGTTGGCTACACCTTC. Its protein product is CASSLRFDRGVGYTF.

The chain has TRBV5-4 and TRBJ2-1; 16 bases align to TRBD2. The J segment lost 13 bases and the V segment lost 0 bases, leaving 7 bases of the junction unmatched. Per germline, CDR1 SGHNT and CDR2 YYREEE (reference sequence). This CDR3 is built from 16 residues. In DNA, the CDR3 is TGTGCCAGCAGCTTGGCGGCCGGGACTAGCGGGAGGGAACAGTTCTTC. It yields the protein CASSLAAGTSGREQFF.

The chain links TRBV30 to TRBJ1-2; no reliable D call. Germline V lookup: CDR1 GTSNPN, CDR2 SVGIG (reference sequence). Trimming took off 2 bases at V and 2 bases at J, with 12 bases between the two ends. The CDR3 runs 14 residues. In DNA form, the CDR3 reads TGTGCCTGGAGTCCCCAGAGGGCAAACTATGGCTACACCTTC. Protein product: CAWSPQRANYGYTF.

J is TRBJ2-7 and V is TRBV7-8, with 9 bases that match TRBD1. The ends lost 5 bases at V and 3 bases at J; junction bases unmatched: 2. The CDR3 extends over 13 amino acids. Germline V CDR1 and CDR2: SGHVS, FQNEAQ. The DNA for the CDR3 is TGTGCCAGCAGCACGACAGGGGGCTACGAGCAGTACTTC. This encodes CASSTTGGYEQYF.

The rearrangement joins TRBV27 to TRBJ2-5; D remains ambiguous. This CDR3 has 13 residues. CDR1 is MNHEY and CDR2 is SMNVEV in the germline V gene (reference sequence). Trimming removed 8 bases from V and 1 base from J, with 11 bases in between. The DNA of the CDR3 is TGTGCCAGCCGACTGGTGGGCCAAGAGACCCAGTACTTC. Translation: CASRLVGQETQYF.

This clone was observed a few times. The chain carries TRBV5-4 and TRBJ2-4; the D is unclear. The CDR3 has 14 amino acids. V was shortened by 0 bases and J by 0 bases, with 4 bases between the two germline ends. Germline lookup yields CDR1 SGHNT and CDR2 YYREEE (reference sequence). CDR3 residues: CASSLGTAKNIQYF. CDR3 in DNA: TGTGCCAGCAGCTTGGGGACAGCCAAAAACATTCAGTACTTC.

In its sample, this clone was seen once. J is TRBJ1-2 and V is TRBV5-5, with 7 bases matching TRBD1. Germline assignment: CDR1 SGHKS and CDR2 YYEKEE (reference sequence). The CDR3 contains 13 residues. The V gene end was trimmed by 3 bases and the J gene end by 6 bases; junction bases not matched to a gene: 5. The CDR3 loop is CASSSGQLNGYTF. The CDR3 DNA sequence: TGTGCCAGCAGCTCGGGACAGCTGAATGGCTACACCTTC.

The chain combines TRBV7-3 with TRBJ2-5, with TRBD2 identical over 11 bases. CDR3 size: 14 residues. Unmatched junction bases numbered 1, after V lost 3 bases and J lost 4 bases. Germline CDR1 is SGHTA and CDR2 is FQGTGA. The CDR3 protein is CASSFGLAGETQYF. CDR3 nucleotides: TGTGCCAGCAGCTTCGGACTAGCGGGAGAGACCCAGTACTTC.

Note on this clone: A single base separates this from a much larger clone, so it may be a read error. This CDR3 is also generated by other DNA sequences in the sample. V and J are TRBV6-5 and TRBJ2-1; 8 bases agree with TRBD2. This CDR3 is 14 amino acids long. CDR1 is MNHEY and CDR2 is SVGAGI in the germline V gene. The CDR3 DNA is TGTGCTAGCAGTTCGTCTCCGGGGGGGAATGAGCAGTTCTTC. It specifies CASSSSPGGNEQFF.

The chain couples TRBV7-2 to TRBJ2-2; D unclear. CDR1 SGHTA and CDR2 FQGNSA come from the germline V gene. The CDR3 runs to 16 residues. V dropped 1 base and J dropped 0 bases, with 9 bases sitting between them. The CDR3 region has the DNA TGTGCCAGCAGCTTAGTTGGCGGACCGAACACCGGGGAGCTGTTTTTT. It translates to CASSLVGGPNTGELFF.

The genes are TRBV7-2 and TRBJ1-5; D unresolved. V was trimmed by 5 bases and J by 1 base, leaving 15 bases between them. The CDR3 length is 16 residues. CDR1 and CDR2 (germline): SGHTA, FQGNSA. The CDR3 protein is CASSAAPPWSNQPQHF. CDR3 DNA: TGTGCCAGCAGCGCAGCCCCCCCTTGGAGCAATCAGCCCCAGCATTTT.

The chain has TRBV28 and TRBJ2-3, with D perhaps matching TRBD2 (7 bases). Germline V gene sequence: CDR1 MDHEN, CDR2 SYDVKM. V was cut by 7 bases and J by 5 bases, with 19 bases left in between. This CDR3 is 15 amino acids long. The CDR3 DNA follows: TGTGCCAGCACCCAGGGTTGGGGAGGGGGAGATACGCAGTATTTT. This codes for CASTQGWGGGDTQYF. Together with reference TRBV28 and TRBJ2-3, the CDR3 gives the full variable domain: DVKVTQSSRYLVKRTGEKVFLECVQDMDHENMFWYRQDPGLGLRLIYFSYDVKMKEKGDIPEGYSVSREKKERFSLILESASTNQTSMYLCASTQGWGGGDTQYFGPGTRLTVL.

The chain links TRBV7-3 to TRBJ2-1; D possibly corresponds to TRBD1 (5 bases). The V end lost 5 bases, the J end lost 4 bases, and 18 bases lay between the germline ends. The CDR3 loop spans 16 amino acids. CDR1 SGHTA and CDR2 FQGTGA come from the germline V gene. In DNA, the CDR3 is TGTGCCAGCAGCCTAGGGGCTTCCTCCTCATACAATGAGCAGTTCTTC. This sequence encodes CASSLGASSSYNEQFF.

J is TRBJ1-2 and V is TRBV7-8, with D perhaps TRBD1 (5 bases). The V end lost 2 bases, the J end lost 4 bases, and 11 bases lay between the germline ends. This CDR3 contains 14 residues. Germline values: CDR1 SGHVS, CDR2 FQNEAQ. For the CDR3, the DNA is TGTGCCAGCAGCTTACAAAGGGGACTCTATGGCTACACCTTC. This gives the protein CASSLQRGLYGYTF.

The rearrangement joins TRBV6-1 to TRBJ1-3; D gene ambiguous. The CDR3 totals 15 residues. Germline V gene sequence: CDR1 MNHNS, CDR2 SASEGT. Trimming removed 4 bases at V and 0 bases at J, with 10 bases between. In DNA form, the CDR3 reads TGTGCCAGCAGTGTTTCGGAGTACTCTGGAAACACCATATATTTT. Translating gives CASSVSEYSGNTIYF.

The chain joins TRBV2 to TRBJ2-5, with 8 bases lining up with TRBD1. The germline V gene encodes CDR1 SNHLY and CDR2 FYNNEI. The V segment lost 2 bases and the J segment 2 bases; nucleotides outside the gene matches: 7. This CDR3 is built from 16 residues. The CDR3 sequence is CASSEFGQGEQETQYF. In nucleotides, the CDR3 is TGTGCCAGCAGTGAATTCGGACAGGGAGAGCAAGAGACCCAGTACTTC.

The chain is built from TRBV6-1 and TRBJ2-5; 7 bases line up with TRBD1. Per germline, CDR1 MNHNS and CDR2 SASEGT. The CDR3 extends over 15 amino acids. Unmatched junction bases numbered 10, after V lost 5 bases and J lost 4 bases. The CDR3 nucleotides read TGTGCCAGCAGTCCTACCGGGACAGTTCTAGAGACCCAGTACTTC. This codes for CASSPTGTVLETQYF.

A few counts support this clone. This chain joins TRBV7-9 and TRBJ2-1; 7 bases line up with TRBD2. CDR3 length equals 15 residues. V shed 11 bases, J shed 4 bases, and the junction held 14 bases outside the gene matches. In germline, CDR1 is SEHNR, CDR2 FQNEAQ (reference sequence). CDR3 coding DNA: TGTGCCTCCTGTAGATCTAGCGGATCTTACAATGAGCAGTTCTTC. It codes for CASCRSSGSYNEQFF.

This clone was counted a single time. The chain couples TRBV6-6 to TRBJ2-7; D possibly corresponds to TRBD2 (5 bases). Trimming shortened V by 5 bases and J by 2 bases, and 13 bases separated the two germline ends. CDR1 MNHNY and CDR2 SVGAGI come from the germline V gene (reference sequence). The CDR3 has 14 residues. The CDR3 protein is CASSTSRGPYEQYF. CDR3 DNA sequence: TGTGCCAGCAGTACGAGTAGAGGGCCCTACGAGCAGTACTTC.

Concerning this clone itself: An end of the junction does not agree with germline; a read error may underlie this. V and J are TRBV2 and TRBJ1-5, with D perhaps TRBD1 (5 bases). Germline-derived CDR1 and CDR2 are SNHLY and FYNNEI. There are 15 residues in the CDR3. This chain's CDR3 is CANSPGIKGNQPQHF. The CDR3, as DNA: TGTGCCAACAGTCCAGGGATTAAGGGGAATCAGCCCCAGCATTTT.

The chain recombines TRBV4-3 with TRBJ2-3, with 10 nucleotides matching TRBD2. Germline CDR1 LGHNA, CDR2 YSLEER. With 1 base clipped from V and 2 bases from J, the junction kept 9 bases outside the gene matches. CDR3 length: 18 residues. CDR3 sequence (DNA): TGCGCCAGCAGCCAAGGATCTAGCGGGAGTCCTTACACAGATACGCAGTATTTT. Encoded protein: CASSQGSSGSPYTDTQYF.

J is TRBJ2-5 and V is TRBV28, with D unresolved. Germline assignment: CDR1 MDHEN and CDR2 SYDVKM. This CDR3 contains 16 residues. V was shortened by 1 base and J by 0 bases, with 12 bases between the two germline ends. CDR3 DNA sequence: TGTGCCAGCAGTTTATTCGGGTTGGCAGACCAAGAGACCCAGTACTTC. Protein: CASSLFGLADQETQYF.

The chain uses TRBV18 and TRBJ1-2, with unresolved D. Deletions cut 3 bases from V and 1 base from J, with 9 bases between. The CDR3 loop spans 14 amino acids. CDR1 and CDR2 from the germline V gene are KGHSH and LQKENI. Written as DNA, the CDR3 is TGTGCCAGCTCACCCCCTGAGGATAACTATGGCTACACCTTC. The encoded protein is CASSPPEDNYGYTF.

V gene TRBV5-1 combines with J gene TRBJ2-7, with a tentative D call TRBD1 (6 bases). V shed 4 bases and J shed 0 bases, with 17 bases lying between them. Germline V lookup: CDR1 SGHRS, CDR2 YFSETQ. CDR3 length equals 16 residues. The CDR3 DNA reads TGCGCCAGCAGCCCATGGACAGACTCCAGCTCCTACGAGCAGTACTTC. Translated, it gives CASSPWTDSSSYEQYF.

A single count supports this clone. The J gene is TRBJ2-1, the V gene TRBV18; the D gene is possibly TRBD2 (5 bases). This CDR3 comprises 14 residues. CDR1 is KGHSH and CDR2 is LQKENI in the germline V gene. Trimming removed 3 bases at V and 8 bases at J, with 14 bases between. The CDR3 DNA sequence: TGTGCCAGCTCACCCTCTGTGGACTCCGATGAGCAGTTCTTC. Translated, it gives CASSPSVDSDEQFF.

The chain couples TRBV2 to TRBJ1-3, with D unresolved. The CDR3 length is 14 residues. The germline CDR1 and CDR2 sequences are SNHLY and FYNNEI. V lost 6 bases and J lost 0, with 9 bases in between. The CDR3 sequence: CASSPGRSGNTIYF. As DNA, the CDR3 is TGTGCCAGCAGCCCCGGGCGCTCTGGAAACACCATATATTTT. The variable domain in full, with the rest retrieved from reference TRBV2 and TRBJ1-3, is EPEVTQTPSHQVTQMGQEVILRCVPISNHLYFYWYRQILGQKVEFLVSFYNNEISEKSEIFDDQFSVERPDGSNFTLKIRSTKLEDSAMYFCASSPGRSGNTIYFGEGSWLTVV.

This clone turned up a few times. The chain links TRBV5-1 to TRBJ2-3; D uncertain. The CDR3 contains 16 residues. In germline, CDR1 is SGHRS, CDR2 YFSETQ. The ends were cut back, 4 bases at V and 0 bases at J, with 15 bases in the middle. Written as DNA, the CDR3 is TGCGCCAGCAGCCTTCCCCCGGTGGGTAGCACAGATACGCAGTATTTT. Its protein is CASSLPPVGSTDTQYF.

Written as DNA, the CDR3 is TGTGCCAGCAAGGCCTTTTGGGGGGAGACCCAGTACTTC. Residues: CASKAFWGETQYF. The chain links TRBV27 to TRBJ2-5; D may correspond to TRBD1 or TRBD2 (5 bases each). Trimming took 7 bases from V and 5 from J, leaving 14 bases between them. CDR1 and CDR2 (germline): MNHEY, SMNVEV (reference sequence). The CDR3 extends over 13 amino acids.

This clone has more than one count but fewer than ten. The genes are TRBV7-2 and TRBJ1-4, with a tentative D call TRBD1 (5 bases). CDR1 is SGHTA and CDR2 is FQGNSA in the germline V gene. The CDR3 totals 15 residues. The V and J ends lost 2 bases and 6 bases respectively, with 13 bases between them. The CDR3 DNA reads TGTGCCAGCAGCTTATTGGGACCGGGGGATGAAAAACTGTTTTTT. Translating gives CASSLLGPGDEKLFF.

The chain uses TRBV19 and TRBJ2-1; TRBD2 matches 7 bases. V lost 0 bases and J lost 0; bases outside the gene matches: 2. Per germline, CDR1 LNHDA and CDR2 SQIVND (reference sequence). The CDR3 length is 16 residues. The CDR3 spells CASSIDRDYSYNEQFF. CDR3 in DNA: TGTGCCAGTAGTATAGATCGGGACTACTCCTACAATGAGCAGTTCTTC.